Here is one TCR beta chain with its context. What it recognizes is unknown. Sequencing was performed with immunoSEQ multiplex PCR; in TCRdb, only in-frame clones are kept and a portion is missing. The sample includes under 50,000 clones, roughly 95% of them seen just once. The data were taken from a study of Tregs in tolerant kidney transplant recipients. In the study overall: CD4+CD25+CD127- cells came from approximately three-day belatacept mixed lymphocyte reactions, some with approximately five-day graft donor restimulation. Sorting used antibodies to exclude donor cells. Whole-study findings and limits: Findings come from small patient numbers and require larger validation. Tregs expanded with activated donor B cells seemed most donor-specific.

The CDR3 consists of 14 residues. Germline-derived CDR1 and CDR2 are SGDLS and YYNGEE. The V gene lost 4 bases and the J gene lost 0 bases, with 11 bases spanning the gap. The TCR sequence derives from a human donor in good health. Sequenced: Tregs from blood cultured with allogeneic cells. The V call is TRBV9, the J call TRBJ2-7, with a possible D match to TRBD1 (5 bases). The CDR3 sequence is CASSRGGLSYEQYF. CDR3 DNA sequence: TGTGCCAGCAGCAGGGGTGGGCTCTCCTACGAGCAGTACTTC.